These 20 T cell receptor beta chains came from one sample sequenced in a study of T cells in Graves' hyperthyroidism and ophthalmopathy. The CDR3 regions of TCR beta were amplified from RNA transcripts. First-round RT-PCR targeting the TCR CDR3 was performed with the HTBI primer set. One entry per CDR3 protein, called by TCRdb with MiXCR from the multiplex PCR reads. The table shows about 640,000 distinct CDR3 sequences, with about 15% occurring only once. The sequenced sample was blood. These receptors came from a woman aged 45 to 65 with Graves' ophthalmopathy.

This clonotype was observed a handful of times. V is TRBV10-3 and J is TRBJ2-2; D unresolved. The CDR3 spans 13 residues. Germline-derived CDR1 and CDR2 are ENHRY and SYGVKD. V shed 3 bases and J shed 1 base, with 3 bases lying between them. The CDR3 DNA is TGTGCCATCAGTGAAAGGAACACCGGGGAGCTGTTTTTT. This gives the protein CAISERNTGELFF.

The chain uses TRBV9 and TRBJ1-1; TRBD1 matches at 7 bases. The CDR3 spans 12 residues. The germline CDR1 and CDR2 sequences are SGDLS and YYNGEE. V lost 3 bases to trimming and J lost 10 bases; unmatched junction nucleotides: 6. CDR3 coding DNA: TGTGCCAGCAGCGCACAGGGGTCACGAGCTTTCTTT. Encoded protein: CASSAQGSRAFF. Full variable domain (remainder filled in from reference TRBV9 and TRBJ1-1): DSGVTQTPKHLITATGQRVTLRCSPRSGDLSVYWYQQSLDQGLQFLIQYYNGEERAKGNILERFSAQQFPDLHSELNLSSLELGDSALYFCASSAQGSRAFFGQGTRLTVV.

The chain links TRBV4-1 to TRBJ2-7, with 13 bases lining up with TRBD2. CDR3 length: 16 amino acids. The germline V gene has CDR1 MGHRA and CDR2 YSYEKL. The ends lost 4 bases at V and 6 bases at J; junction bases unmatched: 9. The CDR3 sequence is CASSLLTSGRASEQYF. The CDR3 coding sequence is TGCGCCAGCAGCCTCTTAACTAGCGGGAGGGCCTCCGAGCAGTACTTC.

V usage is TRBV6-1 and J usage is TRBJ2-2, with 9 bases identical to TRBD1. Losses at the gene ends were 7 bases for V and 5 bases for J; bases not matched to a gene: 11. CDR1 MNHNS and CDR2 SASEGT come from the germline V gene. This CDR3 spans 16 amino acids. The CDR3 sequence: CASMIRTGERTGELFF. The CDR3 nucleotides read TGTGCCAGCATGATTAGGACAGGGGAAAGGACCGGGGAGCTGTTTTTT.

The chain employs TRBV20-1 and TRBJ2-5; 8 nucleotides agree with TRBD1. This CDR3 has 15 residues. Germline CDR1 is DFQATT and CDR2 is SNEGSKA (reference sequence). Trimming cost V 0 bases and J 3 bases; bases outside gene matches: 6. CDR3 amino acids: CSARDPTGDKETQYF. The CDR3 DNA sequence: TGCAGTGCTAGAGATCCGACAGGGGACAAAGAGACCCAGTACTTC.

In its sample, this clonotype was seen a few times. The CDR3 here is CASSIRDGYTGELFF. DNA for the CDR3: TGTGCCAGCAGTATCCGGGACGGATACACCGGGGAGCTGTTTTTT. This chain links TRBV27 with TRBJ2-2, with D perhaps matching TRBD1 or TRBD2 (5 bases each). The CDR3 sequence is 15 residues long. CDR1 is MNHEY, CDR2 SMNVEV, per germline (reference sequence). With 5 bases removed from V and 3 bases from J, the gap between germline ends came to 13 bases.

This clonotype was detected a few times. The chain employs TRBV19 and TRBJ2-7; perhaps D is TRBD1 or TRBD2 (6 bases each). Between the trimmed V and J ends, which lost 2 bases and 1 base, there was a span of 21 bases. The CDR3 has 18 amino acids. Germline V CDR1 and CDR2: LNHDA, SQIVND (reference sequence). The CDR3, as DNA: TGTGCCAGTAGTATAAAAAGCCCCAGGGGAGGTGGATCCTACGAGCAGTACTTC. It specifies CASSIKSPRGGGSYEQYF.

The chain has TRBV20-1 and TRBJ1-5, with D possibly matching TRBD1 (6 bases). Germline loops: CDR1 DFQATT, CDR2 SNEGSKA (reference sequence). V shed 0 bases and J shed 4 bases, with 13 bases lying between them. CDR3 length: 15 residues. The CDR3 coding sequence is TGCAGTGCTAGAGATTTCCGGGGGCAGAATCAGCCCCAGCATTTT. This codes for CSARDFRGQNQPQHF.

This clonotype was seen at least ten times. This chain connects TRBV6-1 to TRBJ2-1; D gene unclear. Germline assignment: CDR1 MNHNS and CDR2 SASEGT. The CDR3 sequence is 13 residues long. V lost 4 bases and J 3 bases, leaving 7 bases between the germline ends. CDR3 protein: CASSASDYNEQFF. The CDR3, as DNA: TGTGCCAGCAGTGCCTCGGACTACAATGAGCAGTTCTTC.

This clonotype has only a few counts. The rearrangement links TRBV27 to TRBJ2-2, with TRBD1 matching over 8 bases. Germline loops: CDR1 MNHEY, CDR2 SMNVEV (reference sequence). The V and J ends lost 8 bases and 6 bases, in that order; junction bases with no gene match: 8. The CDR3 runs to 14 residues. The CDR3 DNA sequence: TGTGCCAGCCGACCGACAGGGGAAGCCGGGGAGCTGTTTTTT. Translation gives CASRPTGEAGELFF.

The chain employs TRBV20-1 and TRBJ2-1; maybe TRBD2 (6 bases). V was cut by 7 bases and J by 5 bases, with 21 bases left in between. The CDR3 sequence is 15 residues long. CDR1 and CDR2 (germline): DFQATT, SNEGSKA (reference sequence). The CDR3 reads CSVTGVPHVDNEQFF. As DNA, the CDR3 is TGCAGTGTTACGGGGGTTCCTCACGTCGACAATGAGCAGTTCTTC.

The table lists this clonotype with many counts. CDR3 in DNA: TGCAGTGCTAGTTGGCTAGCGGATACCTACGAGCAGTACTTC. This translates into CSASWLADTYEQYF. The chain combines TRBV20-1 with TRBJ2-7; 7 positions match TRBD2. CDR1 DFQATT and CDR2 SNEGSKA come from the germline V gene (reference sequence). The CDR3 covers 14 residues. V lost 3 bases and J lost 2; bases outside the gene matches: 7.

The CDR3 loop reads CASRPRGSVEKLFF. CDR3 DNA sequence: TGTGCCAGCAGGCCCCGAGGTAGCGTCGAAAAACTGTTTTTT. The chain couples TRBV2 to TRBJ1-4; D is unclear. CDR1 is SNHLY and CDR2 is FYNNEI in the germline V gene. Trimming took 6 bases from V and 8 from J, leaving 16 bases between them. CDR3 length equals 14 residues.

The chain carries TRBV9 and TRBJ1-4; tentative D call: TRBD1 (6 bases). Trimming took off 0 bases at V and 5 bases at J, with 11 bases between the two ends. CDR1 and CDR2 from the germline V gene are SGDLS and YYNGEE. This CDR3 is 15 amino acids long. The CDR3 DNA sequence: TGTGCCAGCAGCGTAGCGGGGGCTTCGAATGAAAAACTGTTTTTT. Translated: CASSVAGASNEKLFF.

This clonotype was seen a handful of times. This sequence joins TRBV13 and TRBJ2-7; 10 bases align to TRBD1. This CDR3 has 15 residues. Trimming cost V 5 bases and J 3 bases; bases outside gene matches: 7. The germline V gene encodes CDR1 PRHDT and CDR2 FYEKMQ (reference sequence). As DNA, the CDR3 is TGTGCCAGCAGCCGACAGGGGGCCAGGGACTACGAGCAGTACTTC. Protein product: CASSRQGARDYEQYF.

V gene TRBV7-3 combines with J gene TRBJ2-3; D is perhaps TRBD2 (5 bases). Germline assignment: CDR1 SGHTA and CDR2 FQGTGA. V lost 5 bases and J lost 3, with 15 bases in between. CDR3 length: 15 residues. The chain's CDR3 is CASSPIASGTDTQYF. In DNA form, the CDR3 reads TGTGCCAGCAGCCCAATAGCGAGCGGAACAGATACGCAGTATTTT.

This clonotype turned up a few times. The J gene is TRBJ2-1, the V gene TRBV20-1; TRBD2 is a possible D gene (6 bases). Trimming stripped 6 bases from V and 7 bases from J, with 16 bases between. The CDR3 runs to 13 residues. Per germline, CDR1 DFQATT and CDR2 SNEGSKA (reference sequence). The CDR3 DNA sequence: TGCAGTGCCGGACTAAATGTTGGGAATGAGCAGTTCTTC. It encodes CSAGLNVGNEQFF.

This clonotype was seen repeatedly, ten times or more. J is TRBJ2-5 and V is TRBV7-3; D is undetermined. Germline lookup yields CDR1 SGHTA and CDR2 FQGTGA. V dropped 2 bases and J dropped 5 bases, with 12 bases sitting between them. The CDR3 covers 14 residues. CDR3 residues: CASSLWVSVETQYF. CDR3 coding DNA: TGTGCCAGCAGCTTATGGGTTTCGGTGGAGACCCAGTACTTC.

Only a few counts were recorded for this clonotype. This chain links TRBV2 with TRBJ1-5; D unclear. The length of the CDR3 is 12 residues. The V end was cut by 5 bases, the J end by 6 bases, with 8 bases between. Germline CDR1 SNHLY, CDR2 FYNNEI. CDR3 sequence reads: CASSREVQPQHF. The CDR3 DNA follows: TGTGCCAGCAGTAGGGAGGTTCAGCCCCAGCATTTT.

The J gene is TRBJ2-7, the V gene TRBV15, with unresolved D. Trimming cost V 0 bases and J 3 bases, with 12 bases left between them. The germline CDR1 and CDR2 sequences are LNHNV and YYDKDF (reference sequence). This CDR3 has 15 residues. The CDR3 DNA is TGTGCCACCAGCAGAGATCTGGGGTCCGGCTACGAGCAGTACTTC. This translates into CATSRDLGSGYEQYF.